One sample yielded the 14 T cell receptor beta chains listed below, sequenced in a study of cytotoxic CD8 clonotypes in ibrutinib-treated CLL. The assay was immunoSEQ multiplex PCR, and TCRdb's table has in-frame clones only and misses some. The table shows approximately 130,000 clones, with approximately 80% occurring only once. The sample consisted of PBMCs, taken after 24 months of ibrutinib treatment. These receptors all come from a human donor with chronic lymphocytic leukemia.

This rearrangement joins TRBV6-6 to TRBJ1-2, with a possible D match to TRBD1 (6 bases). Germline V CDR1 and CDR2: MNHNY, SVGAGI (reference sequence). The CDR3 has 12 amino acids. V lost 8 bases and J lost 2, with 9 bases in between. CDR3 in amino acids: CASWGQNYGYTF. The CDR3 DNA reads as TGTGCCAGCTGGGGGCAGAACTATGGCTACACCTTC.

The rearrangement uses TRBV19 and TRBJ1-1; 8 bases line up with TRBD1. The germline V gene has CDR1 LNHDA and CDR2 SQIVND (reference sequence). This CDR3 has 13 residues. The trim removed 3 bases at V and 4 bases at J, leaving 1 base unmatched. The CDR3 nucleotides are TGTGCCAGTAGTATGGACAGGGTCACTGAAGCTTTCTTT. It specifies CASSMDRVTEAFF.

J is TRBJ2-4 and V is TRBV7-2; D is unclear. Germline values: CDR1 SGHTA, CDR2 FQGNSA. Trimming removed 4 bases from V and 0 bases from J, with 7 bases in between. The CDR3 covers 14 residues. Here the CDR3 reads CASSSTTAKNIQYF. The CDR3 coding sequence is TGTGCCAGCAGCTCCACGACAGCCAAAAACATTCAGTACTTC.

The V gene is TRBV19, the J gene TRBJ1-1; 7 bases map to TRBD1. V shed 6 bases, J shed 3 bases, and the junction held 10 bases outside the gene matches. The CDR3 runs 15 residues. Germline assignment: CDR1 LNHDA and CDR2 SQIVND (reference sequence). This CDR3 reads CASSIYQDRDTEAFF. CDR3 DNA: TGTGCCAGTAGCATCTACCAAGACAGGGACACTGAAGCTTTCTTT.

V and J are TRBV6-5 and TRBJ1-3; no definite D call. The germline V and J ends were trimmed by 5 bases and 0 bases, with 11 bases remaining between them. CDR3 size: 15 residues. CDR1 is MNHEY, CDR2 SVGAGI, per germline. CDR3 coding DNA: TGTGCCAGCAGTCCCCCGGGCGGCTCTGGAAACACCATATATTTT. As protein: CASSPPGGSGNTIYF.

The chain uses TRBV27 and TRBJ1-4; 11 nucleotides agree with TRBD1. The CDR3 totals 16 residues. CDR1 and CDR2 (germline): MNHEY, SMNVEV (reference sequence). V was clipped by 5 bases and J by 4 bases; unmatched bases: 6. For the CDR3, the DNA is TGTGCCAGCAGTGGGACAGGGGGACTGAGTAATGAAAAACTGTTTTTT. This sequence encodes CASSGTGGLSNEKLFF.

The chain combines TRBV6-6 with TRBJ1-5; D unresolved. Trimming left V 0 bases short and J 6 bases short, with 15 bases between. The CDR3 has 16 amino acids. CDR1 is MNHNY and CDR2 is SVGAGI in the germline V gene (reference sequence). The CDR3 here is CASSYSPRRGGQPQHF. The CDR3 nucleotides read TGTGCCAGCAGTTACTCGCCCAGGCGGGGTGGTCAGCCCCAGCATTTT.

The chain is built from TRBV19 and TRBJ1-4; tentative D call: TRBD1 (6 bases). Germline V gene data show CDR1 as LNHDA and CDR2 as SQIVND (reference sequence). The CDR3 consists of 15 residues. Trimming took 7 bases from V and 3 from J, leaving 15 bases between them. The CDR3 reads CASNDQAGANEKLFF. CDR3 DNA: TGTGCCAGTAACGATCAGGCAGGGGCTAATGAAAAACTGTTTTTT.

The CDR3 DNA reads TGTGCCAGCAGAACACGAGCAGGATACAATGAGCAGTTCTTC. Translated, it gives CASRTRAGYNEQFF. The genes are TRBV16 and TRBJ2-1; D is unresolved. The CDR3 runs to 14 residues. CDR1 and CDR2 from the germline V gene are KGHSY and FQNENV. The V end was cut by 6 bases, the J end by 4 bases, with 13 bases between.

The J gene is TRBJ2-3, the V gene TRBV9; 15 nucleotides match TRBD2. Trimming at V came to 4 bases and at J to 4 bases, leaving 4 bases not matched to a gene. CDR1 and CDR2 (germline): SGDLS, YYNGEE. The CDR3 runs to 16 residues. In DNA form, the CDR3 reads TGTGCCAGCAGCCTGAGGACTAGCGGGGGGGCAGATACGCAGTATTTT. Translation gives CASSLRTSGGADTQYF. Full variable domain (rest looked up from reference TRBV9 and TRBJ2-3): DSGVTQTPKHLITATGQRVTLRCSPRSGDLSVYWYQQSLDQGLQFLIQYYNGEERAKGNILERFSAQQFPDLHSELNLSSLELGDSALYFCASSLRTSGGADTQYFGPGTRLTVL.

This rearrangement joins TRBV4-3 to TRBJ1-5; D is unresolved. Trimming pared 4 bases from V and 2 bases from J, leaving 9 bases between. Germline CDR1 reads LGHNA; CDR2 reads YSLEER. The CDR3 runs to 14 residues. The CDR3 DNA follows: TGCGCCAGCAGCCGGGAAGGAGGCAATCAGCCCCAGCATTTT. Amino acid sequence: CASSREGGNQPQHF.

The rearrangement links TRBV18 to TRBJ1-2; D call uncertain. CDR1 and CDR2 from the germline V gene are KGHSH and LQKENI. V was pared by 3 bases and J by 6 bases, with 23 bases between. The length of the CDR3 is 17 residues. The CDR3 here is CASSPLSFVQLGNGYTF. The CDR3 nucleotides are TGTGCCAGCTCACCGCTAAGTTTTGTGCAATTGGGTAATGGCTACACCTTC.

The chain employs TRBV19 and TRBJ2-7; 11 positions match TRBD1. CDR1 is LNHDA, CDR2 SQIVND, per germline (reference sequence). The V gene end was trimmed by 3 bases and the J gene end by 6 bases; junction bases not matched to a gene: 7. The length of the CDR3 is 15 residues. This CDR3 reads CASSMTGTGGREQYF. CDR3 DNA: TGTGCCAGTAGTATGACCGGGACAGGGGGTCGCGAGCAGTACTTC.

The rearrangement joins TRBV19 to TRBJ1-5; D not certain. Germline V gene lookup returns CDR1 LNHDA and CDR2 SQIVND (reference sequence). CDR3 length equals 13 residues. V gave up 6 bases and J gave up 0 bases, with 6 bases separating them. CDR3 sequence reads: CASRRNSNQPQHF. DNA of the CDR3: TGTGCCAGTAGACGGAATAGCAATCAGCCCCAGCATTTT.